The rows below give T cell receptor beta chains drawn from one sample of a study of Ad26.COV2.S vaccination and SARS-CoV-2 variants. Sequencing was performed with immunoSEQ multiplex PCR; in TCRdb, only in-frame clones are kept and a portion is missing. The sample shows 350,000 to 500,000 clones, nearly 90% of them seen only once. The specimen was peripheral blood, collected in a trial of Ad26.COV2.S vaccine versus placebo. The receptors were sampled from a person aged 18-60 years who received the Ad26.COV2.S COVID-19 vaccine or a placebo. The CDR3 runs from the conserved cysteine through the conserved F or W. The D gene is left open where the match is weak. Some rows mark clone size as missing; the rest say once, few, many or name a class of expanded clone.

J gene: TRBJ2-2; clone size: once; V gene: TRBV27; D gene: NA; CDR3 DNA: TGTGCCAGCAGTTACGTAGCGAACACCGGGGAGCTGTTTTTT; CDR3 protein: CASSYVANTGELFF
J gene: TRBJ2-3; clone size: NA; V gene: TRBV6-5; D gene: TRBD2; CDR3 DNA: TGTGCCAGCAGTTATGGGACTAGCGGGAGCACAGATACGCAGTATTTT; CDR3 protein: CASSYGTSGSTDTQYF
J gene: TRBJ1-2; clone size: NA; V gene: TRBV5-1; D gene: NA; CDR3 DNA: TGCGCCAGCAGCTTGGTGGTGGGAGCTGGTGGCTACACCTTC; CDR3 protein: CASSLVVGAGGYTF
J gene: TRBJ2-1; clone size: NA; V gene: TRBV25-1; D gene: TRBD2; CDR3 DNA: TGTGCCAGCGGCCCTAGCGGGAGCATCGAAGAGCAGTTCTTC; CDR3 protein: CASGPSGSIEEQFF
J gene: TRBJ1-4; clone size: NA; V gene: TRBV3-1/TRBV3-2; D gene: NA; CDR3 DNA: TGTGCCAGCAGCCCCCGGGGGCAGCATAATGAAAAACTGTTTTTT; CDR3 protein: CASSPRGQHNEKLFF
J gene: TRBJ2-2; clone size: NA; V gene: TRBV15; D gene: TRBD2; CDR3 DNA: TGTGCCACCAGCAGATCTAGGGGCCAGACTAGCGGGAGTCGACCCGACACCGGGGAGCTGTTTTTT; CDR3 protein: CATSRSRGQTSGSRPDTGELFF
J gene: TRBJ1-4; clone size: NA; V gene: TRBV5-5; D gene: TRBD1; CDR3 DNA: TGTGCCAGCAGCGATTACAGGGGCGAACTGTTTTTT; CDR3 protein: CASSDYRGELFF
J gene: TRBJ1-3; clone size: NA; V gene: TRBV5-1; D gene: NA; CDR3 DNA: TGCGCCAGCAGCTTCGGGACGGGACTTGGAAACACCATATATTTT; CDR3 protein: CASSFGTGLGNTIYF
J gene: TRBJ1-1; clone size: once; V gene: TRBV19; D gene: NA; CDR3 DNA: TGTGCCAGTAGTCTCAACAGGGAAGCTTTCTTT; CDR3 protein: CASSLNREAFF
J gene: TRBJ2-7; clone size: NA; V gene: TRBV3-1/TRBV3-2; D gene: TRBD1; CDR3 DNA: TGTGCCAGCAGCCGACAGGGAATCGACGAGCAGTACTTC; CDR3 protein: CASSRQGIDEQYF
J gene: TRBJ1-2; clone size: NA; V gene: TRBV7-2; D gene: TRBD1; CDR3 DNA: TGTGCCAGCAGCTACTCTACAGGGGCTTACTATGGCTACACCTTC; CDR3 protein: CASSYSTGAYYGYTF
J gene: TRBJ2-7; clone size: NA; V gene: TRBV5-8; D gene: NA; CDR3 DNA: TGTGCCAGCAGCCGCTACTCCTACGAGCAGTACTTC; CDR3 protein: CASSRYSYEQYF
J gene: TRBJ1-1; clone size: NA; V gene: TRBV18; D gene: NA; CDR3 DNA: TGTGCCAGCTCACCCTCCGGCAGGGCGCTGAACACTGAAGCTTTCTTT; CDR3 protein: CASSPSGRALNTEAFF
J gene: TRBJ1-2; clone size: NA; V gene: TRBV7-3; D gene: NA; CDR3 DNA: TGTGCCAGCAGCTATAGGGACGCGAGAGGCTACACCTTC; CDR3 protein: CASSYRDARGYTF
J gene: TRBJ1-2; clone size: NA; V gene: TRBV29-1; D gene: NA; CDR3 DNA: TGCAGCGTTACTCTTACAGGGACCGGCTACACCTTC; CDR3 protein: CSVTLTGTGYTF
J gene: TRBJ2-7; clone size: NA; V gene: TRBV3-1/TRBV3-2; D gene: NA; CDR3 DNA: TGTGCCAGCAGCCAAACTGACCCTGACGATGGGAAAACGGGCCCCTACGAGCAGTACTTC; CDR3 protein: CASSQTDPDDGKTGPYEQYF
J gene: TRBJ1-2; clone size: NA; V gene: TRBV5-4; D gene: TRBD1; CDR3 DNA: TGTGCCAGCAGCCAAACAGGGGGTAACTATGGCTACACCTTC; CDR3 protein: CASSQTGGNYGYTF
J gene: TRBJ1-5; clone size: NA; V gene: TRBV19; D gene: TRBD1; CDR3 DNA: TGTGCCAGTAGTACTATCGGGACAGGACAAAGGGGGATCCAGCATTTT; CDR3 protein: CASSTIGTGQRGIQHF
J gene: TRBJ2-2; clone size: NA; V gene: TRBV5-1; D gene: NA; CDR3 DNA: TGCGCCAGCAGCTTGGCCGCACAGGGTAACACCGGGGAGCTGTTTTTT; CDR3 protein: CASSLAAQGNTGELFF
J gene: TRBJ2-5; clone size: NA; V gene: TRBV5-5; D gene: NA; CDR3 DNA: TGTGCCAGCAGCCCGGACCCTCAAGAGACCCAGTACTTC; CDR3 protein: CASSPDPQETQYF
J gene: TRBJ2-7; clone size: NA; V gene: TRBV29-1; D gene: TRBD2; CDR3 DNA: TGCAGCGTTCGGGGGGTCGTTTACGAGCAGTACTTC; CDR3 protein: CSVRGVVYEQYF
J gene: TRBJ2-5; clone size: NA; V gene: TRBV5-5; D gene: NA; CDR3 DNA: TGTGCCAGCAGCTTGGGGGTGGTCGGGACCCAGTACTTC; CDR3 protein: CASSLGVVGTQYF
J gene: TRBJ1-5; clone size: NA; V gene: TRBV6-2/TRBV6-3; D gene: NA; CDR3 DNA: TGTGCCAGCAGTTCGGCCCCGGGCGGGAGACAGCCCCAGCATTTT; CDR3 protein: CASSSAPGGRQPQHF
J gene: TRBJ2-3; clone size: NA; V gene: TRBV4-1; D gene: NA; CDR3 DNA: TGCGCCAGCAGCCCTGCGGGACAAAGGGTCACAGATACGCAGTATTTT; CDR3 protein: CASSPAGQRVTDTQYF
J gene: TRBJ1-5; clone size: NA; V gene: TRBV27; D gene: NA; CDR3 DNA: TGTGCCAGCAGTTTAACTCCGGGAAGCAATCAGCCCCAGCATTTT; CDR3 protein: CASSLTPGSNQPQHF
J gene: TRBJ2-5; clone size: NA; V gene: TRBV5-1; D gene: TRBD2; CDR3 DNA: TGCGCCAGCAGCTTGGGGCTAGCGGAAAGCCAAGAGACCCAGTACTTC; CDR3 protein: CASSLGLAESQETQYF
J gene: TRBJ2-3; clone size: NA; V gene: TRBV7-6; D gene: TRBD2; CDR3 DNA: TGTGCCAGCAGCTTAGTAAGCGGGAGTTTGGGGACAGATACGCAGTATTTT; CDR3 protein: CASSLVSGSLGTDTQYF
J gene: TRBJ1-2; clone size: NA; V gene: TRBV9; D gene: NA; CDR3 DNA: TGTGCCAGCAGCGTAGGGAGCAGGGACGATCTCTATGGCTACACCTTC; CDR3 protein: CASSVGSRDDLYGYTF
J gene: TRBJ1-4; clone size: NA; V gene: TRBV7-6; D gene: NA; CDR3 DNA: TGTGCCAGCAGCTTAGCGGGTCGGATCCGAGAGGATGAAAAACTGTTTTTT; CDR3 protein: CASSLAGRIREDEKLFF
J gene: TRBJ2-1; clone size: NA; V gene: TRBV19; D gene: NA; CDR3 DNA: TGTGCCAGTAGTCAGGCCACGGAGTACAATGAGCAGTTCTTC; CDR3 protein: CASSQATEYNEQFF
J gene: TRBJ2-1; clone size: NA; V gene: TRBV5-1; D gene: TRBD1; CDR3 DNA: TGCGCCAGCAGCCTCAGGACAGGGGGACTCAATGAGCAGTTCTTC; CDR3 protein: CASSLRTGGLNEQFF
J gene: TRBJ1-5; clone size: NA; V gene: TRBV25-1; D gene: TRBD1; CDR3 DNA: TGTGCCAGCAGCGTCCAGGGGGCGCAGCCCCAGCATTTT; CDR3 protein: CASSVQGAQPQHF
J gene: TRBJ2-2; clone size: once; V gene: TRBV5-1; D gene: NA; CDR3 DNA: TGCGCCAGCAGCTTGGGGGCTCAGAACACCGGGGAGCTGTTTTTT; CDR3 protein: CASSLGAQNTGELFF
J gene: TRBJ1-1; clone size: NA; V gene: TRBV7-9; D gene: NA; CDR3 DNA: TGTGCCAGCAGCTTAGAACAGGCAAACACTGAAGCTTTCTTT; CDR3 protein: CASSLEQANTEAFF
J gene: TRBJ2-2; clone size: NA; V gene: TRBV6-5; D gene: TRBD2; CDR3 DNA: TGTGCCAGCAGAACTCCGGGACTACCGGTCGGGGAGCTGTTTTTT; CDR3 protein: CASRTPGLPVGELFF
J gene: TRBJ2-5; clone size: NA; V gene: TRBV7-2; D gene: NA; CDR3 DNA: TGTGCCAGCAGTTCAGACGGGGGTGGCCAAGAGACCCAGTACTTC; CDR3 protein: CASSSDGGGQETQYF
J gene: TRBJ2-7; clone size: NA; V gene: TRBV4-2; D gene: NA; CDR3 DNA: TGTGCCAGCAGCCAAGTTTCTGTCAGGGGGGGCGAGCAGTACTTC; CDR3 protein: CASSQVSVRGGEQYF
J gene: TRBJ2-7; clone size: NA; V gene: TRBV12-3/TRBV12-4; D gene: NA; CDR3 DNA: TGTGCCAGCAGTTTAGTTTTGAGTGGCGAGCAGTACTTC; CDR3 protein: CASSLVLSGEQYF
J gene: TRBJ1-4; clone size: NA; V gene: TRBV14; D gene: TRBD1; CDR3 DNA: TGTGCCAGCAGCCAAGATGAAGGCCTGGGACAGCCTAATGAAAAACTGTTTTTT; CDR3 protein: CASSQDEGLGQPNEKLFF
J gene: TRBJ2-1; clone size: NA; V gene: TRBV5-4; D gene: TRBD2; CDR3 DNA: TGTGCCAGCAGCTTGGGCGGGGGGGCGTCCTACAATGAGCAGTTCTTC; CDR3 protein: CASSLGGGASYNEQFF
J gene: TRBJ2-7; clone size: NA; V gene: TRBV6-5; D gene: TRBD1; CDR3 DNA: TGTGCCACCCGCCGGGACAGCTCCTACGAGCAGTACTTC; CDR3 protein: CATRRDSSYEQYF